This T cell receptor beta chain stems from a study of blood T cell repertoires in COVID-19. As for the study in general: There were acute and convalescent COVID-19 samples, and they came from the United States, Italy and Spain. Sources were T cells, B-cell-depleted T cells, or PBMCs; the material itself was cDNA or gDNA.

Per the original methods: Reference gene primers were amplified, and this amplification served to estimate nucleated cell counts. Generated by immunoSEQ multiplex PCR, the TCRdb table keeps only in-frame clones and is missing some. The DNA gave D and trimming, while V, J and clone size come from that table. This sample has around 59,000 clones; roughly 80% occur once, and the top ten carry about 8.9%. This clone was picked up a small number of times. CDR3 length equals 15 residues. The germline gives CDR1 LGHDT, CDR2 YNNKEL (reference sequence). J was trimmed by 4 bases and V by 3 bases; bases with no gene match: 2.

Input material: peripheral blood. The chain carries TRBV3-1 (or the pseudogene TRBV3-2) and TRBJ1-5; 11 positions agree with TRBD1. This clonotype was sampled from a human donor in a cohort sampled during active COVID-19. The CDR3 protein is CASSQGDRGNQPQHF. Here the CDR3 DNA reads TGTGCCAGCAGCCAGGGGGACAGGGGGAATCAGCCCCAGCATTTT.